The present T cell receptor beta chain was sequenced within a study of cytomegalovirus exposure and HLA in healthy donors. The CDR3 sequence is 16 residues long. Germline V gene lookup returns CDR1 GTSNPN and CDR2 SVGIG (reference sequence). V trimming: 3 bases; J trimming: 3 bases; junction bases outside the gene matches: 11. The study ran its PCR with 60 Vbeta and 13 Jbeta primers. Libraries were prepared by immunoSEQ multiplex PCR; TCRdb keeps only in-frame clonotypes and omits some of them. This sample has 150,000 or so clones; less than 10% occur once, and the top ten carry under 2%. In its sample, this clone was seen a few times.

The sequenced material came from PBMCs. This clonotype originated in a man in his fifties in good health and CMV-seronegative. The chain joins TRBV30 to TRBJ2-7; the match to TRBD1 covers 10 bases. CDR3 residues: CAWRKDRGNFGYEQYF. The CDR3, as DNA: TGTGCCTGGAGGAAGGACAGGGGGAATTTTGGCTACGAGCAGTACTTC.